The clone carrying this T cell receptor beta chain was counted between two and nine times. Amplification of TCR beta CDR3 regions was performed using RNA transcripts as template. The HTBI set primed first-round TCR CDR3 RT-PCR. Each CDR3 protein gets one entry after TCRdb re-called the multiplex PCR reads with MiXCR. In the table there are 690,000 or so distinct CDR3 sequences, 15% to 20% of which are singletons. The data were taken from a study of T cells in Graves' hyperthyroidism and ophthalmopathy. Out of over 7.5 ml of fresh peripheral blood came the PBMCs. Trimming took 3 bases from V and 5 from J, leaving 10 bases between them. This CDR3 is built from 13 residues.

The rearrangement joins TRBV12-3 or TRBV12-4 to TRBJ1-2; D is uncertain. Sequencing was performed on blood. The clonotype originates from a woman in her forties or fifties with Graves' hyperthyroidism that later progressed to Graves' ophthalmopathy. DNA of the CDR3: TGTGCCAGCAGTTTTGAGTCCGGTTATGGCTACACCTTC. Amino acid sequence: CASSFESGYGYTF.